One sample yielded the 27 T cell receptor beta chains listed below, sequenced in a study of shared clonotypes between healthy human individuals. Naive CD8 populations comprised CD45RO-negative cells positively selected for CCR7, excluding terminally differentiated effector memory CD45RA+ cells. Clones were read by immunoSEQ multiplex PCR, and TCRdb kept only the in-frame ones, dropping some. The top ten hold around 24% of the sample, which has some 800,000 clones, 80% to 95% seen once. The sample consisted of naive CD8+ T cells sorted from blood. The receptors originated from a man younger than 40 in good health.

This sequence joins TRBV2 and TRBJ2-2; D not resolved. V was cut by 5 bases and J by 0 bases, with 13 bases left in between. The germline gives CDR1 SNHLY, CDR2 FYNNEI. There are 16 residues in the CDR3. CDR3 in amino acids: CASSLRVGTNTGELFF. CDR3 coding DNA: TGTGCCAGCAGTCTAAGGGTGGGAACGAACACCGGGGAGCTGTTTTTT.

The chain couples TRBV7-9 to TRBJ2-3; D gene unclear. Trimming cost V 7 bases and J 0 bases, with 11 bases left between them. CDR1 is SEHNR and CDR2 is FQNEAQ in the germline V gene (reference sequence). This CDR3 is 14 amino acids long. CDR3 amino acids: CASTLPGSTDTQYF. The DNA for the CDR3 is TGTGCCAGCACTCTTCCAGGAAGCACAGATACGCAGTATTTT.

The gene calls are TRBV21-1 and TRBJ1-2. TRBV21-1 is a pseudogene. There are 12 residues in the CDR3. The CDR3 DNA sequence: TGTGCCAGCAGCCCGGCTAACTATGGCTACACCTTC. It yields the protein CASSPANYGYTF.

The V call is TRBV29-1, the J call TRBJ2-1, with 10 nucleotides matching TRBD2. The V gene's germline CDR1 is SQVTM and CDR2 ANQGSEA. V was pared by 6 bases and J by 0 bases, with 5 bases of the junction left unmatched. CDR3 length: 15 amino acids. The CDR3 DNA sequence: TGCAGCGTCCCCGGGACTAGCGTCTCCTACAATGAGCAGTTCTTC. It specifies CSVPGTSVSYNEQFF.

This rearrangement joins TRBV27 to TRBJ2-1, with TRBD2 matching 7 bases. In germline, CDR1 is MNHEY, CDR2 SMNVEV (reference sequence). Trimming removed 7 bases from V and 0 bases from J; junction bases left unmatched: 15. CDR3 length: 18 amino acids. For the CDR3, the DNA is TGTGCCAGCACCCACGCGGGAGCGGGACTCAGCTCCTACAATGAGCAGTTCTTC. Amino acid sequence: CASTHAGAGLSSYNEQFF.

CDR3 region: CATAGHSSYEQYF. The CDR3 coding sequence is TGTGCCACAGCGGGACACAGCTCCTACGAGCAGTACTTC. This sequence joins TRBV7-9 and TRBJ2-7; a weak D match, TRBD2 (7 bases). The ends were cut back, 10 bases at V and 0 bases at J, with 13 bases in the middle. Germline-derived CDR1 and CDR2 are SEHNR and FQNEAQ (reference sequence). The CDR3 extends over 13 amino acids.

This clone has only one observation. The V call is TRBV27, the J call TRBJ2-2; 10 positions agree with TRBD1. Germline V gene lookup returns CDR1 MNHEY and CDR2 SMNVEV (reference sequence). The CDR3 is 17 amino acids. V lost 3 bases and J lost 6; bases outside the gene matches: 10. CDR3 residues: CASSFTPGQGRAGELFF. The CDR3 coding sequence is TGTGCCAGCAGTTTCACGCCGGGACAGGGGCGGGCCGGGGAGCTGTTTTTT.

The CDR3 is CAIRAGTGEGNTEAFF. Written as DNA, the CDR3 is TGTGCCATCAGGGCGGGGACAGGGGAGGGGAACACTGAAGCTTTCTTT. J is TRBJ1-1 and V is TRBV10-3, with 10 bases that match TRBD1. CDR3 length: 16 residues. Germline loops: CDR1 ENHRY, CDR2 SYGVKD. V shed 6 bases, J shed 1 base, and the junction held 8 bases outside the gene matches.

The chain couples TRBV29-1 to TRBJ1-1; a possible D gene is TRBD1 (5 bases). This CDR3 is built from 14 residues. The germline V gene has CDR1 SQVTM and CDR2 ANQGSEA. V gave up 6 bases and J gave up 4 bases, with 18 bases separating them. The CDR3: CSVLTEGRGTEAFF. As DNA, the CDR3 is TGCAGCGTGTTGACCGAGGGGCGGGGCACTGAAGCTTTCTTT.

V usage is TRBV7-6 and J usage is TRBJ2-7, with D perhaps matching TRBD2 (6 bases). The V end was cut by 0 bases, the J end by 0 bases, with 12 bases between. The germline V gene encodes CDR1 SGHVS and CDR2 FNYEAQ. CDR3 length: 16 residues. The CDR3 loop reads CASSLASSVNSYEQYF. For the CDR3, the DNA is TGTGCCAGCAGCTTAGCGTCTAGCGTGAACTCCTACGAGCAGTACTTC.

Comment on this clone: This sample also contains other DNA sequences that code for the same CDR3. The chain links TRBV27 to TRBJ2-3; possible D gene TRBD2, 5 bases. CDR1 is MNHEY, CDR2 SMNVEV, per germline (reference sequence). The CDR3 length is 15 residues. V lost 0 bases, J lost 1 base, and 8 bases lay in between. The CDR3 bases are TGTGCCAGCAGTTTATCGAGGCGGGGCACAGATACGCAGTATTTT. Amino acids: CASSLSRRGTDTQYF.

The V gene is TRBV28, the J gene TRBJ2-3; 7 nucleotides match TRBD1. This CDR3 spans 13 amino acids. Germline V gives CDR1 MDHEN, CDR2 SYDVKM. Trimming removed 8 bases from V and 2 bases from J; junction bases left unmatched: 4. The CDR3 protein is CASLGQYTDTQYF. The CDR3 nucleotides are TGTGCCAGCTTGGGACAGTACACAGATACGCAGTATTTT.

This clone was picked up one time. This sequence joins TRBV6-4 and TRBJ2-1, with 7 bases fitting TRBD2. J lost 8 bases, V lost 0 bases, and 7 bases had no gene match. The CDR3 contains 15 residues. Germline loops: CDR1 MRHNA, CDR2 SNTAGT. The CDR3 loop is CASSDSGEGQHEQFF. DNA for the CDR3: TGTGCCAGCAGTGACTCGGGGGAGGGCCAGCATGAGCAGTTCTTC.

The CDR3 region is CSVARSTGELFF. The CDR3 DNA is TGCAGCGTTGCCAGAAGCACCGGGGAGCTGTTTTTT. This chain connects TRBV29-1 to TRBJ2-2; D not resolved. V was cut by 4 bases and J by 4 bases, with 7 bases left in between. Germline-derived CDR1 and CDR2 are SQVTM and ANQGSEA. This CDR3 has 12 residues.

In its sample, this clone was seen once. V is TRBV28 and J is TRBJ1-5; 7 nucleotides line up with TRBD1. Germline lookup yields CDR1 MDHEN and CDR2 SYDVKM. The CDR3 has 18 amino acids. V lost 3 bases to trimming and J lost 2 bases; unmatched junction nucleotides: 13. Here the CDR3 reads CASSFWGQPTFGNQPQHF. The DNA for the CDR3 is TGTGCCAGCAGTTTCTGGGGACAGCCAACTTTTGGCAATCAGCCCCAGCATTTT. Variable domain in full (rest from reference TRBV28 and TRBJ1-5): DVKVTQSSRYLVKRTGEKVFLECVQDMDHENMFWYRQDPGLGLRLIYFSYDVKMKEKGDIPEGYSVSREKKERFSLILESASTNQTSMYLCASSFWGQPTFGNQPQHFGDGTRLSIL.

The chain joins TRBV4-2 to TRBJ2-3; 11 bases align to TRBD2. Germline V gives CDR1 LGHNA, CDR2 YNFKEQ. The CDR3 loop spans 21 amino acids. J gave up 1 base and V 4 bases, and 19 bases lay outside the gene matches. DNA for the CDR3: TGTGCCAGCAGCCCTCCCCTGGTAGCGGGAGGGCCTTTTCCGGGCACAGATACGCAGTATTTT. Translating it yields CASSPPLVAGGPFPGTDTQYF.

The chain has TRBV11-2 and TRBJ2-1; 10 nucleotides agree with TRBD2. The germline CDR1 and CDR2 sequences are SGHAT and FQNNGV. J gave up 3 bases and V 4 bases, and 3 bases lay outside the gene matches. This CDR3 comprises 15 residues. The CDR3 loop reads CASSSVAGGYNEQFF. Written as DNA, the CDR3 is TGTGCCAGCAGCTCCGTAGCGGGAGGCTACAATGAGCAGTTCTTC.

The DNA of the CDR3 is TGTGCCAGCAGCCTTTCCGGAGCGACGGACTACGAGCAGTACTTC. Encoded protein: CASSLSGATDYEQYF. The rearrangement links TRBV7-9 to TRBJ2-7; no clear D gene. V was cut by 5 bases and J by 3 bases, with 17 bases left in between. The germline CDR1 and CDR2 sequences are SEHNR and FQNEAQ (reference sequence). The CDR3 runs to 15 residues.

This clone was counted once. The V call is TRBV7-6, the J call TRBJ2-1; unclear D gene. There are 17 residues in the CDR3. From germline, CDR1 is SGHVS and CDR2 FNYEAQ. Trimming shortened V by 1 base and J by 8 bases, and 21 bases separated the two germline ends. DNA of the CDR3: TGTGCCAGCAGCTTAGGTTCGTCGGCCCGGAATGAGGATGAGCAGTTCTTC. This gives the protein CASSLGSSARNEDEQFF.

The rearrangement joins TRBV13 to TRBJ2-1; the D call may be TRBD1 or TRBD2 (5 bases each). V was trimmed by 0 bases and J by 10 bases, leaving 10 bases between them. There are 13 residues in the CDR3. The germline V gene encodes CDR1 PRHDT and CDR2 FYEKMQ (reference sequence). The CDR3 here is CASSLGLRDEQFF. CDR3 DNA sequence: TGTGCCAGCAGCTTAGGCCTAAGGGACGAGCAGTTCTTC.

This clone was seen once. The chain couples TRBV11-2 to TRBJ1-2, with D unclear. Germline V gene data show CDR1 as SGHAT and CDR2 as FQNNGV. CDR3 size: 15 residues. V was cut by 4 bases and J by 3 bases, with 15 bases left in between. The CDR3 is CASSSYFNEDYGYTF. CDR3 DNA sequence: TGTGCCAGCAGCTCCTATTTCAACGAGGACTATGGCTACACCTTC. Based on the CDR3 plus reference TRBV11-2 and TRBJ1-2, the full variable domain is EAGVAQSPRYKIIEKRQSVAFWCNPISGHATLYWYQQILGQGPKLLIQFQNNGVVDDSQLPKDRFSAERLKGVDSTLKIQPAKLEDSAVYLCASSSYFNEDYGYTFGSGTRLTVV.

Points on this clone: In the same sample, other DNA sequences code for this CDR3. This chain uses TRBV9 with TRBJ2-7; possible D gene TRBD2, 7 bases. Trimming took off 0 bases at V and 0 bases at J, with 10 bases between the two ends. The CDR3 contains 15 residues. Germline V gives CDR1 SGDLS, CDR2 YYNGEE. Here the CDR3 DNA reads TGTGCCAGCAGCGTAGCCGGGGGGCCCTCCTACGAGCAGTACTTC. The encoded protein is CASSVAGGPSYEQYF.

The CDR3 sequence is CASSETGASYNEQFF. Here the CDR3 DNA reads TGTGCCAGCAGTGAAACCGGAGCCTCCTACAATGAGCAGTTCTTC. The J gene is TRBJ2-1, the V gene TRBV6-1, with no clear D. Germline values: CDR1 MNHNS, CDR2 SASEGT. The CDR3 covers 15 residues. Trimming took off 2 bases at V and 0 bases at J, with 8 bases between the two ends.

This chain joins TRBV6-6 and TRBJ2-1; 14 bases fit TRBD2. V was pared by 0 bases and J by 6 bases, with 1 base of the junction left unmatched. The CDR3 has 16 residues. Germline lookup yields CDR1 MNHNY and CDR2 SVGAGI (reference sequence). The CDR3 reads CASSYSGLAGGNEQFF. CDR3 DNA: TGTGCCAGCAGTTACTCAGGACTAGCGGGAGGCAATGAGCAGTTCTTC.

The gene calls are TRBV7-2 and TRBJ1-1; D is unresolved. Trimming cost V 2 bases and J 8 bases, with 6 bases left between them. There are 11 residues in the CDR3. Germline V gene data show CDR1 as SGHTA and CDR2 as FQGNSA. Written as DNA, the CDR3 is TGTGCCAGCAGCTTATTCTTAGAAGCTTTCTTT. Encoded protein: CASSLFLEAFF.

A word on this clone: Other nucleotide sequences in the sample specify the same CDR3. V and J are TRBV27 and TRBJ1-1; no clear D gene. CDR3 length: 13 amino acids. Per germline, CDR1 MNHEY and CDR2 SMNVEV (reference sequence). Trimming cost V 2 bases and J 1 base, with 5 bases left between them. CDR3 protein: CASSLQRNTEAFF. In DNA form, the CDR3 reads TGTGCCAGCAGTTTACAGAGGAACACTGAAGCTTTCTTT.

The chain uses TRBV5-6 and TRBJ2-7; D is perhaps TRBD1 (6 bases). The germline gives CDR1 SGHDT, CDR2 YYEEEE. The V end was cut by 0 bases, the J end by 3 bases, with 10 bases between. The CDR3 is 14 amino acids. CDR3 in amino acids: CASSLGQGIYEQYF. DNA of the CDR3: TGTGCCAGCAGCTTGGGGCAGGGGATCTACGAGCAGTACTTC.